This T cell receptor beta chain was recovered during a study of T-cell reconstitution after alpha-beta-depleted transplantation in children. Study-wide results and caveats: By one year post-transplant, T-cell counts and diversity largely arose from T cells that were newly produced. At around two months after transplant, the alpha-beta T cells were reportedly derived from several hundred expanded clones that came from non-depleted graft cells. The origin of high day-60 TCRbeta diversity in some patients lay in surviving recipient T cells and thymic progenitors.

The TCRbeta library was prepared with unique molecular identifiers. MiXCR, applied by TCRdb to the PCR reads, yields one record per CDR3 protein. This sample has 600,000 to 800,000 distinct CDR3 sequences, with about 12% found just once. Germline CDR1 is SEHNR and CDR2 is FQNEAQ (reference sequence). With 6 bases removed from V and 5 bases from J, the gap between germline ends came to 19 bases. There are 15 residues in the CDR3. Regarding this clonotype: Its target is not known.

This specimen consisted of PBMCs, obtained before TCRalphabeta/CD19-depleted stem cell transplant. The gene calls are TRBV7-9 and TRBJ1-2, with unresolved D. The TCR comes from a girl aged 2-10 years with congenital amegakaryocytic thrombocytopenia, due to receive a stem cell transplant. DNA for the CDR3: TGTGCCAGCAGTTATTTATGGCCAAGCGAGTATGGCTACACCTTC. This gives the protein CASSYLWPSEYGYTF.